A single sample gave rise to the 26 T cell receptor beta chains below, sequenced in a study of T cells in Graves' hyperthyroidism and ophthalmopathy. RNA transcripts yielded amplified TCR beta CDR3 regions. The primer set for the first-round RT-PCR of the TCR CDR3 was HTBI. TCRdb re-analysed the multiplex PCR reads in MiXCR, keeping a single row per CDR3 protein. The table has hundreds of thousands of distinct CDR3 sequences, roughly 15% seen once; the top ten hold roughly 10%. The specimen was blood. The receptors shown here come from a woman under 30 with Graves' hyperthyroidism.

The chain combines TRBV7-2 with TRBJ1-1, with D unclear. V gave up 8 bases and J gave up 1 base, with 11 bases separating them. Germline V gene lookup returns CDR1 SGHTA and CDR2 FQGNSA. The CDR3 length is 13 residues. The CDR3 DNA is TGTGCCAGCTGCCTGGTATCGAACACTGAAGCTTTCTTT. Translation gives CASCLVSNTEAFF.

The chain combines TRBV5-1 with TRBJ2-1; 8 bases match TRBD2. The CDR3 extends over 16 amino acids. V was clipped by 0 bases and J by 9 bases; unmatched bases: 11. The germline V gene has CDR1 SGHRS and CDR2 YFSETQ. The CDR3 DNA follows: TGCGCCAGCAGCTTGGGCACGGGAGGGTTGAGGGGTGAGCAGTTCTTC. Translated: CASSLGTGGLRGEQFF.

The CDR3 loop is CASSYSAAGNEQFF. CDR3 sequence (DNA): TGTGCCAGCAGTTACTCGGCAGCAGGAAATGAGCAGTTCTTC. The gene calls are TRBV6-2 or TRBV6-3 and TRBJ2-1; D uncertain. The V and J ends lost 0 bases and 7 bases respectively, with 10 bases between them. The CDR3 length is 14 residues. CDR1 MNHEY and CDR2 SVGEGT come from the germline V gene.

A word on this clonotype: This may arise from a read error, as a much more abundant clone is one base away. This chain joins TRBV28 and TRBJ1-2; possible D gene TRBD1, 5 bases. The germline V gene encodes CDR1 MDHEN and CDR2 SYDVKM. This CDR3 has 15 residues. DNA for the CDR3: TGTGCCGGCAGTCCTTCCTTTATAGGGGACTATGGCTACACCTTC. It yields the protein CAGSPSFIGDYGYTF.

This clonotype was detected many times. CDR3 nucleotides: TGTGCCAGCAGGCCGACCGGGACTAGGAGCACCGAGCAGTACTTC. It translates to CASRPTGTRSTEQYF. V is TRBV7-9 and J is TRBJ2-7; 8 nucleotides line up with TRBD2. Germline CDR1 is SEHNR and CDR2 is FQNEAQ (reference sequence). The CDR3 runs to 15 residues. V lost 6 bases to trimming and J lost 6 bases; unmatched junction nucleotides: 13.

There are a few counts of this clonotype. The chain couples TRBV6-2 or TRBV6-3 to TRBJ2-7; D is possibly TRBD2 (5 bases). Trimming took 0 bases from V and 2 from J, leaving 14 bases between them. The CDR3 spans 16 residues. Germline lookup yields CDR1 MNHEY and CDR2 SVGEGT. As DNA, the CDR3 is TGTGCCAGCAGTTACTCGTCCACCGGGGATCCCTACGAGCAGTACTTC. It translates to CASSYSSTGDPYEQYF.

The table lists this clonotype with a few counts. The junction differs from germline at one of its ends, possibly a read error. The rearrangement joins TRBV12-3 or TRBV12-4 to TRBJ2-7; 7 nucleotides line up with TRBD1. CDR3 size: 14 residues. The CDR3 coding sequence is TGTGCCGGCAGCCCCGACAGGGACTCCTACGAGCAGTACTTC. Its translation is CAGSPDRDSYEQYF.

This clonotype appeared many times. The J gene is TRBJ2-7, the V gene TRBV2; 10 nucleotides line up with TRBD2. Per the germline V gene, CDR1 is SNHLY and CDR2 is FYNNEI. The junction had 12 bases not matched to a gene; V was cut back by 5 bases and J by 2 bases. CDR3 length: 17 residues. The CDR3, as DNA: TGTGCCAGCAGTATACAAGGAGGACTAGCGGTAACCTACGAGCAGTACTTC. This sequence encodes CASSIQGGLAVTYEQYF.

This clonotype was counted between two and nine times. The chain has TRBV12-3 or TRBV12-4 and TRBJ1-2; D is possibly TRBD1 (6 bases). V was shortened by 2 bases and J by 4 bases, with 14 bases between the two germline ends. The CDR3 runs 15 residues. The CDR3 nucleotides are TGTGCCAGCAGTTTACGGAGGGGGGTAGTCTATGGCTACACCTTC. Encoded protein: CASSLRRGVVYGYTF.

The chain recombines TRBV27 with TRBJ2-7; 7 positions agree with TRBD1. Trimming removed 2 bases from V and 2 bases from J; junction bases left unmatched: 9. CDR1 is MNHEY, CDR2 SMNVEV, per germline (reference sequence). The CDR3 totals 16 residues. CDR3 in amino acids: CASSLSLQGGPYEQYF. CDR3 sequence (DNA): TGTGCCAGCAGTTTAAGCCTGCAAGGGGGCCCCTACGAGCAGTACTTC.

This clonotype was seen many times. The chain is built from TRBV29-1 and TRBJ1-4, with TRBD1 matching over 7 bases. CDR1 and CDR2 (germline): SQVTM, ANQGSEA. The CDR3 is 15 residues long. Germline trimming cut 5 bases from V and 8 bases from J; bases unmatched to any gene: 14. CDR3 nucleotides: TGCAGCGTTTTCGACCCTTACAGGGGCAGCGAAAAACTGTTTTTT. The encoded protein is CSVFDPYRGSEKLFF.

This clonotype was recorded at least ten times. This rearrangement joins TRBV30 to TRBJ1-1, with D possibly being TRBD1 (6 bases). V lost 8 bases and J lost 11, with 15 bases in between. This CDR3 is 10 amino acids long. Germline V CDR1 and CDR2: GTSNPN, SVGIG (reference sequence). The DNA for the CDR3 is TGTGCCGGCCAAAGGGGGAGGGCTTTCTTT. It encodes CAGQRGRAFF.

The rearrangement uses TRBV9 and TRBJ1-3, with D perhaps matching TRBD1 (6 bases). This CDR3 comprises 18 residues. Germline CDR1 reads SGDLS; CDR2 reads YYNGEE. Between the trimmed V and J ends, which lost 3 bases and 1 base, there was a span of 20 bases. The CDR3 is CASSASGTYFRSGNTIYF. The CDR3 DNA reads TGTGCCAGCAGCGCATCCGGGACATATTTTCGGTCTGGAAACACCATATATTTT.

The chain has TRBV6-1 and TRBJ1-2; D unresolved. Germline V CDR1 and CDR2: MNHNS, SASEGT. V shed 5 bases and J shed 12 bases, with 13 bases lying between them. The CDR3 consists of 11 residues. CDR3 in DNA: TGTGCCAGCAGTCGGGGTCTTACCCACACCTTC. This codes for CASSRGLTHTF.

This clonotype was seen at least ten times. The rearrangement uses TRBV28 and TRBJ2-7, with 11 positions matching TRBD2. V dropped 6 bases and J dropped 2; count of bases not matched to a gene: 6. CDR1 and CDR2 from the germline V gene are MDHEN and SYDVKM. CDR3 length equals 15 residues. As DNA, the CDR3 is TGTGCCAGCAGCCAGACTAGCGGGGTTCCCTACGAGCAGTACTTC. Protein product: CASSQTSGVPYEQYF.

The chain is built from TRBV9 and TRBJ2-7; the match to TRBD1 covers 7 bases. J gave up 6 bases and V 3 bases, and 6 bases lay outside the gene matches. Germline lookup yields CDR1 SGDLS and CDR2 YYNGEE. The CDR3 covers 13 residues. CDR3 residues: CASSAFTGAEQYF. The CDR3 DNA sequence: TGTGCCAGCAGCGCCTTCACAGGGGCCGAGCAGTACTTC.

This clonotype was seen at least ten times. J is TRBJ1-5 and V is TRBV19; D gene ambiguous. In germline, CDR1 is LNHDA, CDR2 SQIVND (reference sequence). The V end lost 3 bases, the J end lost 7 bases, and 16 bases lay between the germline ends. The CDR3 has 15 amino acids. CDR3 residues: CASSISAGFGQPQHF. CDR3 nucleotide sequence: TGTGCCAGTAGTATCTCGGCAGGCTTCGGCCAGCCCCAGCATTTT.

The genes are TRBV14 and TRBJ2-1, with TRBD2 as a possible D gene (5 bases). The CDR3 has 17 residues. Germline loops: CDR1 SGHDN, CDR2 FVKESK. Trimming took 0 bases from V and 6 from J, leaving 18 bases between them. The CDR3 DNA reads TGTGCCAGCAGCCAAGATTTCTGGGCAACGGGGAGCAATGAGCAGTTCTTC. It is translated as CASSQDFWATGSNEQFF.

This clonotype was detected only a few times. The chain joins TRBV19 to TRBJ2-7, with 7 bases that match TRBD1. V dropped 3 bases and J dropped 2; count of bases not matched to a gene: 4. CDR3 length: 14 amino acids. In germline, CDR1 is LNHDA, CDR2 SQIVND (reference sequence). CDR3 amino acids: CASSIGTATYEQYF. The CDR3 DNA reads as TGTGCCAGTAGTATCGGGACAGCCACCTACGAGCAGTACTTC.

CDR3 in amino acids: CSLRGGDYGYTF. In DNA, the CDR3 is TGCAGTCTCCGAGGAGGAGACTATGGCTACACCTTC. The rearrangement links TRBV20-1 to TRBJ1-2, with D hard to call. The V and J ends lost 8 bases and 3 bases respectively, with 13 bases between them. This CDR3 comprises 12 residues. Per germline, CDR1 DFQATT and CDR2 SNEGSKA (reference sequence).

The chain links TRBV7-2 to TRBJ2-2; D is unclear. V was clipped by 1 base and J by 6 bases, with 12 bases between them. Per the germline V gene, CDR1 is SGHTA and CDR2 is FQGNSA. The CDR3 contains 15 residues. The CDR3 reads CASSLGSVSAGELFF. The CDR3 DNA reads TGTGCCAGCAGCTTAGGAAGTGTATCGGCCGGGGAGCTGTTTTTT.

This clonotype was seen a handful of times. The CDR3 loop reads CSANGLAEGNQETQYF. The DNA for the CDR3 is TGCAGTGCTAACGGACTAGCGGAGGGAAACCAAGAGACCCAGTACTTC. The chain is built from TRBV20-1 and TRBJ2-5; TRBD2 matches 10 bases. The CDR3 has 16 residues. The J segment lost 0 bases and the V segment lost 4 bases, leaving 8 bases of the junction unmatched. Germline V gene lookup returns CDR1 DFQATT and CDR2 SNEGSKA (reference sequence).

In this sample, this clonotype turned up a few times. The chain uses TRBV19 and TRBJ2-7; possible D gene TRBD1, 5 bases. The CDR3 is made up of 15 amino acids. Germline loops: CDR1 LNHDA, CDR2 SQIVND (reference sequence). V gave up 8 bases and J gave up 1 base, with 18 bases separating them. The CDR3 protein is CASQWAAGPSYEQYF. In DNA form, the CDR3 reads TGTGCCAGTCAATGGGCGGCAGGGCCGTCCTACGAGCAGTACTTC.

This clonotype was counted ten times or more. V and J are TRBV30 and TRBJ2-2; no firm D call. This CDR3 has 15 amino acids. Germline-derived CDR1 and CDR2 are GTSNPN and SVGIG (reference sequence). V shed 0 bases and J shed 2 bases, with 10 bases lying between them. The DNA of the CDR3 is TGTGCCTGGAGTGTATTTGGGCTAAACACCGGGGAGCTGTTTTTT. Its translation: CAWSVFGLNTGELFF.

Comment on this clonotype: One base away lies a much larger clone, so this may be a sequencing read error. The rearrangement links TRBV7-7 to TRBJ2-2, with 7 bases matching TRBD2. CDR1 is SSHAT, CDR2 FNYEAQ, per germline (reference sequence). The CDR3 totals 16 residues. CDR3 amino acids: CASSFGGSRDTGELFF. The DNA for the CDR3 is TGTGCTAGCAGCTTTGGCGGGAGTAGGGACACCGGGGAGCTGTTTTTT.

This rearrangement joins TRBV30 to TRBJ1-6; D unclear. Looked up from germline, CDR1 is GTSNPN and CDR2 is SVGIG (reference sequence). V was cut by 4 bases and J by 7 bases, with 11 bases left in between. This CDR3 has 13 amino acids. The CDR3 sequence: CAWTVGENSPLHF. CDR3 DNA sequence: TGTGCCTGGACCGTCGGCGAAAATTCACCCCTCCACTTT.